A single sample gave rise to the 27 T cell receptor beta chains below, sequenced in a study of T cells in Graves' hyperthyroidism and ophthalmopathy. RNA transcripts provided the source from which TCR beta CDR3 regions were amplified. First-round RT-PCR of the TCR CDR3 relied on the HTBI primer set. TCRdb redid the calling of the multiplex PCR reads with MiXCR, one entry per CDR3 protein. The sample lists a few hundred thousand distinct CDR3 sequences; over 11% were seen once. The source material was blood. The receptors were gathered from a woman in her thirties with Graves' hyperthyroidism that later progressed to Graves' ophthalmopathy.

There are many counts of this clonotype. The chain combines TRBV18 with TRBJ1-1; no clear D. The CDR3 is made up of 13 amino acids. The germline CDR1 and CDR2 sequences are KGHSH and LQKENI. The V gene lost 2 bases and the J gene lost 4 bases, with 8 bases spanning the gap. For the CDR3, the DNA is TGTGCCAGCTCACCAACTGAGGGCACTGAAGCTTTCTTT. Amino acid sequence: CASSPTEGTEAFF. The full variable domain, in which reference TRBV18 and TRBJ1-1 provide the parts outside the CDR3, is NAGVMQNPRHLVRRRGQEARLRCSPMKGHSHVYWYRQLPEEGLKFMVYLQKENIIDESGMPKERFSAEFPKEGPSILRIQQVVRGDSAAYFCASSPTEGTEAFFGQGTRLTVV.

This clonotype was recorded many times. The rearrangement uses TRBV11-2 and TRBJ1-5; D not resolved. V shed 1 base and J shed 4 bases, with 5 bases lying between them. Germline CDR1 reads SGHAT; CDR2 reads FQNNGV. CDR3 length equals 13 residues. CDR3 in amino acids: CASSLVRNQPQHF. CDR3 DNA sequence: TGTGCCAGCAGCTTAGTTAGAAATCAGCCCCAGCATTTT.

This clonotype was detected many times. The CDR3, as DNA: TGTGCCATCAGTGGCTCTCGGGACAGGGGACCACCGGGCCCTCGGGGGACCTACGAGCAGTACTTC. Translation: CAISGSRDRGPPGPRGTYEQYF. This sequence joins TRBV10-3 and TRBJ2-7, with TRBD1 matching over 10 bases. V lost 4 bases to trimming and J lost 2 bases; unmatched junction nucleotides: 26. Looked up from germline, CDR1 is ENHRY and CDR2 is SYGVKD. This CDR3 contains 22 residues.

This clonotype was found many times. The J gene is TRBJ2-7, the V gene TRBV27; D might be TRBD2 (6 bases). CDR1 is MNHEY, CDR2 SMNVEV, per germline (reference sequence). The CDR3 spans 14 residues. V dropped 10 bases and J dropped 6 bases, with 22 bases sitting between them. The CDR3 loop is CATSSFGSLPEQYF. CDR3 bases: TGTGCCACCAGCTCGTTCGGGAGTCTACCCGAGCAGTACTTC.

The J gene is TRBJ2-2, the V gene TRBV27; D could derive from TRBD1 or TRBD2 (5 bases each). The germline gives CDR1 MNHEY, CDR2 SMNVEV (reference sequence). This CDR3 is built from 14 residues. V gave up 3 bases and J gave up 4 bases, with 9 bases separating them. CDR3 sequence: CASSFGAGTGELFF. CDR3 in DNA: TGTGCCAGCAGTTTCGGGGCAGGCACCGGGGAGCTGTTTTTT.

At least ten counts were recorded for this clonotype. This chain connects TRBV6-2 or TRBV6-3 to TRBJ2-7; D may be TRBD2 (5 bases). CDR3 length: 13 residues. Trimming stripped 2 bases from V and 2 bases from J, with 7 bases between. Germline V gives CDR1 MNHEY, CDR2 SVGEGT. CDR3 sequence reads: CASSYEEAYEQYF. CDR3 in DNA: TGTGCCAGCAGTTACGAGGAGGCCTACGAGCAGTACTTC.

To note about this clonotype: This could be a read error, since a much larger clone is one nucleotide away. The V call is TRBV19, the J call TRBJ2-7; TRBD2 is a possible D gene (5 bases). The CDR3 covers 13 residues. CDR1 and CDR2 (germline): LNHDA, SQIVND (reference sequence). Trimming took 3 bases from V and 6 from J, leaving 12 bases between them. The DNA for the CDR3 is TGTGCCAGTAGTATTCAGCGGACTGGCGAGCAGTACTTC. Translation gives CASSIQRTGEQYF.

This clonotype was counted at least ten times. The chain employs TRBV10-3 and TRBJ2-2; 11 bases match TRBD1. This CDR3 has 14 amino acids. Looked up from germline, CDR1 is ENHRY and CDR2 is SYGVKD. V gave up 6 bases and J gave up 7 bases; unmatched junction bases: 4. The CDR3 DNA sequence: TGTGCCATCAGAGGGACAGGGGGAAGCGGGGAGCTGTTTTTT. It specifies CAIRGTGGSGELFF.

This clonotype appeared many times. The rearrangement links TRBV28 to TRBJ2-7; 8 bases map to TRBD1. V shed 5 bases, J shed 5 bases, and the junction held 8 bases outside the gene matches. Germline V gives CDR1 MDHEN, CDR2 SYDVKM. This CDR3 has 14 residues. CDR3 bases: TGTGCCAGCAGTCCAGGACAGGGTACGGACGAGCAGTACTTC. Amino acid sequence: CASSPGQGTDEQYF.

At least ten counts were recorded for this clonotype. The gene calls are TRBV6-2 or TRBV6-3 and TRBJ2-5, with no clear D. Germline CDR1 and CDR2: MNHEY and SVGEGT. The ends were cut back, 11 bases at V and 7 bases at J, with 17 bases in the middle. The CDR3 length is 12 residues. This CDR3 reads CAGRLSTGTQYF. The CDR3 coding sequence is TGTGCCGGTAGACTTTCCACTGGGACCCAGTACTTC.

This clonotype showed up just a few times. A single base separates this from a much larger clone, so it may be a read error. This sequence joins TRBV12-3 or TRBV12-4 and TRBJ2-5; 11 nucleotides line up with TRBD2. The CDR3 extends over 15 amino acids. V trimming: 6 bases; J trimming: 7 bases; junction bases outside the gene matches: 10. The CDR3 sequence is CASSWGTSGEGTQYF. In nucleotides, the CDR3 is TGTGCCAGCAGCTGGGGGACTAGCGGCGAAGGGACCCAGTACTTC.

This clonotype was counted many times. This chain connects TRBV5-1 to TRBJ2-7, with 7 bases fitting TRBD1. This CDR3 has 13 residues. Germline values: CDR1 SGHRS, CDR2 YFSETQ. Losses at the gene ends were 2 bases for V and 5 bases for J; bases not matched to a gene: 4. CDR3 nucleotides: TGCGCCAGCAGCTTCCCCGACAGGGACGAGCAGTACTTC. Its translation: CASSFPDRDEQYF.

This chain joins TRBV9 and TRBJ1-5; D not resolved. Germline loops: CDR1 SGDLS, CDR2 YYNGEE. The CDR3 runs to 13 residues. V lost 5 bases to trimming and J lost 4 bases, with 10 bases between them. The CDR3 is CASSALGNQPQHF. DNA of the CDR3: TGTGCCAGCAGTGCTCTTGGGAATCAGCCCCAGCATTTT.

The gene calls are TRBV10-2 and TRBJ2-1; D is unclear. This CDR3 has 13 amino acids. The germline V gene has CDR1 WSHSY and CDR2 SAAADI. Trimming cost V 5 bases and J 8 bases, with 13 bases left between them. The CDR3 region has the DNA TGCGCCAGCAGTTCTCGGCCCGTGGATGAGCAGTTCTTC. It is translated as CASSSRPVDEQFF.

This clonotype was counted ten times or more. V is TRBV20-1 and J is TRBJ1-2; D is unclear. Germline V gene data show CDR1 as DFQATT and CDR2 as SNEGSKA (reference sequence). The CDR3 covers 12 residues. Trimming pared 3 bases from V and 3 bases from J, leaving 8 bases between. DNA of the CDR3: TGCAGTGCTAGTCCGGTGTACTATGGCTACACCTTC. Translated: CSASPVYYGYTF.

The rearrangement links TRBV27 to TRBJ2-7, with 10 nucleotides matching TRBD2. Germline V gene data show CDR1 as MNHEY and CDR2 as SMNVEV (reference sequence). After removal of 5 bases from V and 5 bases from J, the junction contained 3 bases not matched to a gene. This CDR3 is 13 amino acids long. CDR3 bases: TGTGCCAGCAGTAGCGGGAGGGTCCACGAGCAGTACTTC. This gives the protein CASSSGRVHEQYF.

This clonotype was seen a few times. V gene TRBV20-1 combines with J gene TRBJ2-7, with D possibly matching TRBD2 (5 bases). This CDR3 region has 15 residues. The V gene's germline CDR1 is DFQATT and CDR2 SNEGSKA (reference sequence). Trimming left V 0 bases short and J 2 bases short, with 14 bases between. The CDR3 DNA reads as TGCAGTGCTAGAGATCAGCTAGCTCTTGCCTACGAGCAGTACTTC. This gives the protein CSARDQLALAYEQYF.

This clonotype occurred many times. The chain carries TRBV11-3 and TRBJ1-1, with D perhaps TRBD1 (5 bases). The germline V gene has CDR1 SGHNT and CDR2 YENEEA. The CDR3 contains 14 residues. Trimming pared 5 bases from V and 7 bases from J, leaving 17 bases between. The CDR3 DNA is TGTGCCAGCAGCCGCTTGAGCGGGGCGGATGAAGCTTTCTTT. It encodes CASSRLSGADEAFF. Full variable domain (rest looked up from reference TRBV11-3 and TRBJ1-1): EAGVVQSPRYKIIEKKQPVAFWCNPISGHNTLYWYLQNLGQGPELLIRYENEEAVDDSQLPKDRFSAERLKGVDSTLKIQPAELGDSAVYLCASSRLSGADEAFFGQGTRLTVV.

V usage is TRBV14 and J usage is TRBJ1-2; maybe TRBD1 (6 bases). The germline V gene encodes CDR1 SGHDN and CDR2 FVKESK. The CDR3 consists of 15 residues. Trimming pared 1 base from V and 5 bases from J, leaving 14 bases between. In nucleotides, the CDR3 is TGTGCCAGCAGCCAAGGGGCAGGGGTGGCTTATGGCTACACCTTC. It specifies CASSQGAGVAYGYTF.

Comments on this clonotype: Possible read error: a much larger clone is one base away. The chain carries TRBV20-1 and TRBJ2-1, with 12 bases that match TRBD2. The DNA end favors TRBJ2-7, so the J call may be wrong. Germline V gives CDR1 DFQATT, CDR2 SNEGSKA (reference sequence). The CDR3 spans 16 residues. CDR3 DNA: TGCAGTGCTGCCCGGACTAGCGGGGCCAGGGGGAATGAGCAGTACTTC. This translates into CSAARTSGARGNEQYF.

A note on this clonotype: A single base separates this from a much larger clone, so it may be a read error. The rearrangement links TRBV28 to TRBJ1-1, with D tentatively TRBD1 (5 bases). Trimming cost V 7 bases and J 1 base, with 19 bases left between them. This CDR3 has 16 residues. Germline assignment: CDR1 MDHEN and CDR2 SYDVKM. The CDR3: CASTPPPGTGNTEAFF. DNA for the CDR3: TGTGCCAGCACTCCCCCTCCTGGGACGGGGAACACTGAAGCTTTCTTT.

This clonotype was observed many times. The V and J genes are TRBV27 and TRBJ2-2; 8 nucleotides match TRBD2. Germline CDR1 and CDR2: MNHEY and SMNVEV (reference sequence). This CDR3 contains 16 residues. After removal of 0 bases from V and 4 bases from J, the junction contained 4 bases not matched to a gene. This chain's CDR3 is CASSLSALAGTGELFF. CDR3 bases: TGTGCCAGCAGTTTATCGGCGCTAGCGGGCACCGGGGAGCTGTTTTTT.

This clonotype was seen many times. The chain combines TRBV12-3 or TRBV12-4 with TRBJ2-2; TRBD1 matches at 7 bases. The junction had 4 bases not matched to a gene; V was cut back by 5 bases and J by 1 base. There are 15 residues in the CDR3. Here the CDR3 DNA reads TGTGCCAGCAGTCTGGGGACAGTGAACACCGGGGAGCTGTTTTTT. Translating gives CASSLGTVNTGELFF.

V and J are TRBV27 and TRBJ1-4, with TRBD1 matching over 7 bases. This CDR3 region has 16 residues. The trim removed 6 bases at V and 2 bases at J, leaving 9 bases unmatched. Germline assignment: CDR1 MNHEY and CDR2 SMNVEV (reference sequence). The CDR3 region is CASRIQGGTTNEKLFF. CDR3 in DNA: TGTGCCAGCAGGATTCAGGGGGGTACGACTAATGAAAAACTGTTTTTT. The full variable domain, rest sourced from reference TRBV27 and TRBJ1-4, is EAQVTQNPRYLITVTGKKLTVTCSQNMNHEYMSWYRQDPGLGLRQIYYSMNVEVTDKGDVPEGYKVSRKEKRNFPLILESPSPNQTSLYFCASRIQGGTTNEKLFFGSGTQLSVL.

Details on this clonotype: Just one base apart from a much larger clone, this may be a read error. V usage is TRBV20-1 and J usage is TRBJ2-7; the match to TRBD1 covers 9 bases. Germline values: CDR1 DFQATT, CDR2 SNEGSKA (reference sequence). CDR3 length equals 13 residues. The CDR3 loop reads CSAGSGQGHEQCF. CDR3 DNA sequence: TGCAGTGCCGGATCGGGACAGGGCCACGAGCAGTGCTTC.

The chain uses TRBV19 and TRBJ2-1; D possibly corresponds to TRBD2 (5 bases). Trimming pared 3 bases from V and 2 bases from J, leaving 14 bases between. Germline CDR1 reads LNHDA; CDR2 reads SQIVND (reference sequence). The CDR3 loop spans 16 amino acids. CDR3 residues: CASSMTRTEAYNEQFF. CDR3 bases: TGTGCCAGTAGTATGACTCGGACGGAGGCCTACAATGAGCAGTTCTTC.

With respect to this clonotype: One junction end does not reproduce the germline sequence, and a read error may be involved. The chain recombines TRBV20-1 with TRBJ2-6, with D perhaps TRBD1 (6 bases). From germline, CDR1 is DFQATT and CDR2 SNEGSKA (reference sequence). The CDR3 contains 17 residues. The CDR3 here is CSAPRDTHYSGASVLTF. The CDR3 DNA follows: TGCAGTGCTCCCCGGGACACCCACTATTCTGGGGCCAGCGTCCTGACTTTC.